This T cell receptor (beta chain) was sequenced during a study of blood T cell repertoires in COVID-19. Per the germline V gene, CDR1 is MNHEY and CDR2 is SVGAGI. The CDR3 contains 14 residues. The V gene lost 8 bases and the J gene lost 1 base, with 12 bases spanning the gap. Produced via immunoSEQ multiplex PCR; TCRdb's table is partial and in-frame only. Altogether some 72,000 clones are present, 75% to 90% being singletons, with the ten largest covering more than 10%. Enrollment of patients from Seattle took place during active infection, with longitudinal follow-up. Sequencing was carried out using peripheral blood. The TCR comes from a man aged 45-65 years with COVID-19, enrolled during active disease. The chain carries TRBV6-5 and TRBJ1-5, with no clear D. In nucleotides, the CDR3 is TGTGCCAGCCTACGTCGATGGAGCAATCAGCCCCAGCATTTT. Its protein product is CASLRRWSNQPQHF.